The entry below describes one T cell receptor beta chain. The antigen remains unidentified. This entry is derived from a study of T cell clonotyping in hematopoietic cell transplantation. Study observations and caveats: Recipient TCR diversity dropped after transplant; expanded clonotypes rose from day 30 to 180.

Germline assignment: CDR1 SGHAT and CDR2 FQNNGV. V dropped 4 bases and J dropped 8; count of bases not matched to a gene: 7. The CDR3 is 16 residues long. Assay: immunoSEQ multiplex PCR; the TCRdb copy retains only in-frame clones and omits some. The sample lists roughly 30,000 clones; roughly 84% were seen once. Time point in this sample: recipient sample about 28 days before transplant, after cytoreduction. Recipient blood drawn about 28 days pretransplant and days 30, 100, 180 after. The chain is built from TRBV11-2 and TRBJ2-1; 14 nucleotides line up with TRBD2. This TCR derives from a man aged 35-49 years with acute myeloid leukemia. Some clones in this sample may be carry-over from other donors' samples. The input for sequencing was peripheral blood mononuclear cells, taken before stem cell transplant. The CDR3 bases are TGTGCCAGCAGCTCCGGACTAGCGGGGGGAGTGGATGAGCAGTTCTTC. Its translation: CASSSGLAGGVDEQFF. Supplemented by reference TRBV11-2 and TRBJ2-1, the full variable domain reads EAGVAQSPRYKIIEKRQSVAFWCNPISGHATLYWYQQILGQGPKLLIQFQNNGVVDDSQLPKDRFSAERLKGVDSTLKIQPAKLEDSAVYLCASSSGLAGGVDEQFFGPGTRLTVL.